These T cell receptor beta chains were read from a single sample in a study of CD8 T cells in Susac syndrome. Via MiXCR, TCRdb re-called the immunoSEQ multiplex PCR reads, giving one row per CDR3 protein. Of 330,000 or so distinct CDR3 sequences in the sample, 70% to 90% are singletons; the top ten hold 0.18%. The sequencing sample was made of CD8+ T cells from PBMCs. The receptors here all came from a human donor with multiple sclerosis. CDR3s leave out the opening cysteine and the closing phenylalanine or tryptophan.

V,J,CDR3
TRBV29-1,TRBJ2-1,SIPTSGRIGEQF
TRBV28,TRBJ2-7,ASSWGGRRYEQY
TRBV9,TRBJ2-7,ASSGRGHEQY
TRBV6-1,TRBJ1-1,ASGEDLMMNTEAF
TRBV20-1,TRBJ2-2,SARIVGELF
TRBV3-1,TRBJ2-7,ASSHVWSGEENRYEQY
TRBV12-3/TRBV12-4,TRBJ2-2,ASSTSPTVNTGELF
TRBV20-1,TRBJ2-1,SAEGTSGSFGDEQF
TRBV11-2,TRBJ1-6,ASSLVPYRVPHFNSPLH
TRBV4-1,TRBJ2-1,ASSQERSGGLPSNEQF
TRBV20-1,TRBJ2-7,SAYDRVSFVSYEQY
TRBV3-1,TRBJ2-3,ASSQMTQGRGPLECPDTQY
TRBV27,TRBJ2-7,ASSGGNEQY
TRBV27,TRBJ2-1,ASSLTSVYNEQF
TRBV6-5,TRBJ1-1,ASSYRTGVNTEAF
TRBV29-1,TRBJ1-1,SVEVGNTEAF
TRBV28,TRBJ1-2,ASSLIRAFNYGYT
TRBV6-4,TRBJ2-3,ASSEEGGTDTQY
TRBV25-1,TRBJ2-5,ASSVGESLQETQY
TRBV20-1,TRBJ2-7,SAHKIGQGNDLGQY
TRBV27,TRBJ2-7,ASSFQRSYEQY
TRBV20-1,TRBJ2-1,SARPRGQTGTSGPSSYNEQF
TRBV27,TRBJ2-7,ASSLGPNSYEQY
TRBV2,TRBJ1-2,ASSEAVYGYT
TRBV27,TRBJ2-2,ASSLGREPNTGELF
TRBV28,TRBJ1-1,ASSFRASNTEAF
TRBV9,TRBJ2-2,ASSVGGTGELF
TRBV28,TRBJ1-5,ASRNRGMNQPQH
TRBV27,TRBJ2-7,ASSLGPGSSYEQY
TRBV12-3/TRBV12-4,TRBJ1-5,ASSPAGGNQPQH
TRBV4-3,TRBJ2-3,ASSQLGLASTDTQY
TRBV12-3/TRBV12-4,TRBJ2-3,ASSLGAGATDTQY
TRBV30,TRBJ2-3,AWSSVGGTDTQY
TRBV7-2,TRBJ2-5,ASSLVFGGEGETQY
TRBV24-1,TRBJ2-1,ATSSGLGNEQF
TRBV29-1,TRBJ2-1,SVEETGSTRYNEQF
TRBV12-3/TRBV12-4,TRBJ1-2,ASSFRGRSYGYT
TRBV11-2,TRBJ2-5,ASSPRSGNRETQY
TRBV5-6,TRBJ1-2,ASTGGAYGYT
TRBV7-2,TRBJ2-1,ASSFYPTSGTDNEQF
TRBV29-1,TRBJ2-7,SVEGLGSRYEQY